The TCR beta chain described here comes from a study of molecular identifiers for immune sequencing clone quantification. TCRdb recomputed calls from the PCR reads with MiXCR, one row per CDR3 protein. The sample shows more than 50,000 distinct CDR3 sequences, around 19% of them seen only once. CDR3 length: 16 residues. V lost 4 bases and J 5 bases, leaving 18 bases between the germline ends. CDR1 and CDR2 (germline): MDHEN, SYDVKM. This clonotype showed up just a few times. The receptor's source is a human donor in good health. Some libraries in this study had Jurkat cell RNA spiked in. The sample comprised naive CD8+ T cells from blood, with Jurkat cell RNA spiked in. This sample's subset: FACS-sorted CD8+CD4-CCR7+CD45RA+ naive T cells. J is TRBJ2-1 and V is TRBV28; the D gene is possibly TRBD1 (7 bases). Here the CDR3 reads CASSCADDREDNEQFF. The CDR3, as DNA: TGTGCCAGCAGTTGTGCCGATGACAGGGAGGACAATGAGCAGTTCTTC.